The next 10 T cell receptor beta chains were all read from a single sample in a study of T cells in Graves' hyperthyroidism and ophthalmopathy. The TCR beta CDR3 regions underwent amplification using RNA transcripts as the source. The HTBI set primed first-round TCR CDR3 RT-PCR. A single record per CDR3 protein comes from TCRdb applying MiXCR to the multiplex PCR reads. This sample yields hundreds of thousands of distinct CDR3 sequences, of which about 19% are seen a single time; about 40% belongs to the top ten. The sequencing sample was made of blood. Receptors were obtained from a man aged 45-65 years with Graves' ophthalmopathy.

This clonotype was observed many times. The rearrangement joins TRBV14 to TRBJ2-7; 12 nucleotides agree with TRBD2. Germline V CDR1 and CDR2: SGHDN, FVKESK. J gave up 2 bases and V 4 bases, and 3 bases lay outside the gene matches. This CDR3 is built from 15 residues. CDR3 coding DNA: TGTGCCAGCAGCCCCGGACTAGCGGGGCCCTACGAGCAGTACTTC. Protein product: CASSPGLAGPYEQYF.

The rearrangement uses TRBV9 and TRBJ2-2; 8 bases are a match to TRBD2. The V gene end was trimmed by 0 bases and the J gene end by 4 bases; junction bases not matched to a gene: 8. Germline V gene data show CDR1 as SGDLS and CDR2 as YYNGEE. There are 17 residues in the CDR3. The CDR3 reads CASSVAPSGSVTGELFF. CDR3 nucleotides: TGTGCCAGCAGCGTAGCCCCGAGCGGGAGTGTCACCGGGGAGCTGTTTTTT.

This chain connects TRBV20-1 to TRBJ2-1; TRBD2 matches 7 bases. V lost 0 bases to trimming and J lost 7 bases; unmatched junction nucleotides: 6. This CDR3 spans 14 amino acids. Germline values: CDR1 DFQATT, CDR2 SNEGSKA (reference sequence). DNA for the CDR3: TGCAGTGCTAGAGATGGCGGGAGTCGGAATGAGCAGTTCTTC. It is translated as CSARDGGSRNEQFF.

The table lists this clonotype with a few counts. CDR3 loop: CASSFRRGVDSPLHF. The CDR3 DNA follows: TGTGCCAGCAGTTTCAGACGCGGCGTGGATTCACCCCTCCACTTT. The rearrangement links TRBV12-3 or TRBV12-4 to TRBJ1-6; D gene ambiguous. The CDR3 runs 15 residues. V lost 3 bases to trimming and J lost 8 bases, with 14 bases between them.

The table lists this clonotype with many counts. The rearrangement uses TRBV5-1 and TRBJ2-7; no definite D call. Germline assignment: CDR1 SGHRS and CDR2 YFSETQ. The length of the CDR3 is 15 residues. The ends were cut back, 0 bases at V and 3 bases at J, with 13 bases in the middle. This CDR3 reads CASSLADSRSYEQYF. The CDR3 DNA follows: TGCGCCAGCAGCTTGGCCGATAGTCGGAGCTACGAGCAGTACTTC.

This clonotype was observed many times. The J gene is TRBJ1-6, the V gene TRBV11-2, with D possibly being TRBD1 (5 bases). The CDR3 consists of 14 residues. Trimming removed 5 bases at V and 7 bases at J, with 12 bases between. Germline CDR1 SGHAT, CDR2 FQNNGV. DNA of the CDR3: TGTGCCAGCAGCGCGACAGCGGGGAATTCACCCCTCCACTTT. Its protein product is CASSATAGNSPLHF. Full variable domain (remainder filled in from reference TRBV11-2 and TRBJ1-6): EAGVAQSPRYKIIEKRQSVAFWCNPISGHATLYWYQQILGQGPKLLIQFQNNGVVDDSQLPKDRFSAERLKGVDSTLKIQPAKLEDSAVYLCASSATAGNSPLHFGNGTRLTVT.

The chain joins TRBV11-3 to TRBJ2-7; 7 bases are shared with TRBD2. The CDR3 length is 15 residues. V lost 4 bases, J lost 3 bases, and 9 bases stayed unmatched. CDR1 is SGHNT and CDR2 is YENEEA in the germline V gene. The DNA for the CDR3 is TGTGCCAGCAGCTATCCCGTAACGGGAGGCTACGAGCAGTACTTC. Amino acids: CASSYPVTGGYEQYF.

There are a few counts of this clonotype. CDR3 residues: CASSQENSPLHF. DNA for the CDR3: TGTGCCAGCAGCCAAGAAAATTCACCCCTCCACTTT. This chain links TRBV3-1 with TRBJ1-6; no firm D call. This CDR3 comprises 12 residues. V was clipped by 0 bases and J by 7 bases, with 1 base between them. The germline CDR1 and CDR2 sequences are LGHDT and YNNKEL (reference sequence).

This clonotype was seen only a few times. A much larger clone is a single base away; this may be a read error. The chain links TRBV20-1 to TRBJ2-1; either TRBD1 or TRBD2 may supply D (6 bases each). Germline V gene sequence: CDR1 DFQATT, CDR2 SNEGSKA (reference sequence). This CDR3 region has 15 residues. V dropped 2 bases and J dropped 2 bases, with 13 bases sitting between them. CDR3 sequence (DNA): TGCAGTGCTAGACGGGGGCGCGCTGCCTACAATGAGCAGTTCTTC. Translating gives CSARRGRAAYNEQFF.

This clonotype was found many times. V usage is TRBV5-1 and J usage is TRBJ2-7; D remains ambiguous. Germline V gene sequence: CDR1 SGHRS, CDR2 YFSETQ. The ends were cut back, 0 bases at V and 2 bases at J, with 12 bases in the middle. The CDR3 sequence is 15 residues long. Here the CDR3 DNA reads TGCGCCAGCAGCTTGGCCCTCCGAGGTCCCTACGAGCAGTACTTC. It yields the protein CASSLALRGPYEQYF.